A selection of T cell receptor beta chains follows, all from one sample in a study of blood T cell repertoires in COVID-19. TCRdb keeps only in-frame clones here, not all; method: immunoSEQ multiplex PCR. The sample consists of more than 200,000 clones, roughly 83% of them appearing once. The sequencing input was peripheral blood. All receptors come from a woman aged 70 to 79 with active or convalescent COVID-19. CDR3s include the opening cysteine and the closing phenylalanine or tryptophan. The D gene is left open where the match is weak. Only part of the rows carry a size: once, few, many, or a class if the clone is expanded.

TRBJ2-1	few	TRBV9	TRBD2	CASSVTTSSGDAGPINEQFF	TGTGCCAGCAGCGTTACCACCTCTAGCGGGGACGCGGGCCCGATCAATGAGCAGTTCTTC
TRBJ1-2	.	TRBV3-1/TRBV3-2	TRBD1	CASSQGQGTGGYTF	TGTGCCAGCAGCCAAGGACAGGGGACGGGGGGCTACACCTTC
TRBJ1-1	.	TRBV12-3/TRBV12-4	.	CASRAPGWTEAFF	TGTGCCAGCAGGGCCCCCGGGTGGACTGAAGCTTTCTTT
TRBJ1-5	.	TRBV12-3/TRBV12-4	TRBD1	CASRGTGDQPQHF	TGTGCCAGCAGGGGGACAGGAGATCAGCCCCAGCATTTT
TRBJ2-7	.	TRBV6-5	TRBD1	CASRRTGSPYEQYF	TGTGCCAGCAGGCGGACAGGGTCGCCCTACGAGCAGTACTTC
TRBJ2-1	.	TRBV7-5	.	CARSFARLGQGVDNEQFF	TGTGCCAGAAGCTTTGCCCGATTAGGACAGGGAGTCGACAATGAGCAGTTCTTC
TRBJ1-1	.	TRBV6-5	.	CASSYSRQNTEAFF	TGTGCCAGCAGTTACTCCCGACAGAACACTGAAGCTTTCTTT
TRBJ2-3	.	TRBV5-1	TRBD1	CASGRQGAGTDTQYF	TGCGCCAGCGGTAGACAGGGGGCGGGTACAGATACGCAGTATTTT
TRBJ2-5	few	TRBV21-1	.	CASSKGGDRGETQYF	TGTGCCAGCAGCAAAGGAGGGGACAGGGGTGAGACCCAGTACTTC
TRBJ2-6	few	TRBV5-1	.	CASSLDRQSSGANVLTF	TGCGCCAGCAGCTTGGACAGGCAAAGCTCTGGGGCCAACGTCCTGACTTTC